The T cell receptor beta chain described here comes from a study of blood T cell repertoires in COVID-19. Per the study methods: Reference gene primer amplification gave estimated nucleated cell counts. Libraries were prepared by immunoSEQ multiplex PCR; TCRdb keeps only in-frame clonotypes and omits some of them. V, J and clone size derive from that table, while D and trimming were established from the DNA sequence. The sample lists 270,000 or so clones, about nine tenths occurring once. The V gene end was trimmed by 7 bases and the J gene end by 5 bases; junction bases not matched to a gene: 11. Germline lookup yields CDR1 LGHDT and CDR2 YNNKEL (reference sequence). This CDR3 region has 15 residues.

Sequenced material: peripheral blood. This chain joins TRBV3-1 (or the pseudogene TRBV3-2) and TRBJ2-5; the match to TRBD1 covers 9 bases. The TCR sequence derives from a woman aged 40 to 49 who had recovered from COVID-19. The DNA of the CDR3 is TGTGCCAGCATACCGGGACAGGGATTTGGGGAGACCCAGTACTTC. Translating gives CASIPGQGFGETQYF.